The following is a T cell receptor beta chain sequence with its context. Clones were read by immunoSEQ multiplex PCR, and TCRdb kept only the in-frame ones, dropping some. The data contain nearly 350,000 clones, around 83% of them singletons. The V and J ends lost 2 bases and 8 bases respectively, with 15 bases between them. Germline values: CDR1 LNHNV, CDR2 YYDKDF (reference sequence). This CDR3 has 15 residues. The sample belongs to a study of blood T cell repertoires in COVID-19. The overall study: Collection of acute and convalescent COVID-19 samples took place in the United States, Italy and Spain. Nucleic acid was either cDNA or gDNA, and it came from T cells, B-cell-depleted T cells, or PBMCs.

Sequenced input: peripheral blood. The TCR originated in a man aged 30 to 45 with active or convalescent COVID-19. V is TRBV15 and J is TRBJ1-4, with D possibly matching TRBD1 (5 bases). CDR3 in amino acids: CATSRLFSGGEKLFF. The CDR3 DNA reads as TGTGCCACCAGCAGATTATTCAGCGGGGGGGAAAAACTGTTTTTT. Full variable domain (rest looked up from reference TRBV15 and TRBJ1-4): DAMVIQNPRYQVTQFGKPVTLSCSQTLNHNVMYWYQQKSSQAPKLLFHYYDKDFNNEADTPDNFQSRRPNTSFCFLDIRSPGLGDTAMYLCATSRLFSGGEKLFFGSGTQLSVL.